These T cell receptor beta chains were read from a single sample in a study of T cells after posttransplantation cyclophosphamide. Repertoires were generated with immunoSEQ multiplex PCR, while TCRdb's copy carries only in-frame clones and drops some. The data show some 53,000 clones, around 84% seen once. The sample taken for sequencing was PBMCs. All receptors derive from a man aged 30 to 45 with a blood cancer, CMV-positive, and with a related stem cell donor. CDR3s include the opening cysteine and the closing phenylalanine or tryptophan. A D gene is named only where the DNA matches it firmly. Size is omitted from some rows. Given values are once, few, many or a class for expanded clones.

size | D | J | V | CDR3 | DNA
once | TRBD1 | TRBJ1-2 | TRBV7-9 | CASSSLGQGEGYTF | TGTGCCAGCAGCTCTCTCGGACAGGGGGAAGGCTACACCTTC
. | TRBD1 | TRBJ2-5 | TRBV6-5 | CASSNRQGSTQYF | TGTGCCAGCTCAAACAGACAGGGTTCGACCCAGTACTTC
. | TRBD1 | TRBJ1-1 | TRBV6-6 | CASRTGKGGNTEAFF | TGTGCCAGCAGGACAGGGAAGGGAGGGAACACTGAAGCTTTCTTT
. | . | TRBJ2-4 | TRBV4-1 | CASSPGLDVIAKNIQYF | TGCGCCAGCAGCCCTGGACTGGACGTTATAGCCAAAAACATTCAGTACTTC
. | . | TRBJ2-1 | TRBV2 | CANNQGEDNEQFF | TGTGCCAACAACCAGGGGGAGGATAATGAGCAGTTCTTC
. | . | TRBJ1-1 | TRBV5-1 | CASSPKVGAETEAFF | TGCGCCAGCAGCCCCAAGGTGGGGGCAGAGACTGAAGCTTTCTTT
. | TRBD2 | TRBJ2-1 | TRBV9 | CASSPGEASIAGEQFF | TGTGCCAGCAGCCCCGGTGAGGCCTCTATAGCGGGTGAGCAGTTCTTC
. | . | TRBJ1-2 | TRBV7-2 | CASSPSVGYTF | TGTGCCAGCAGCCCCTCGGTGGGCTACACCTTC
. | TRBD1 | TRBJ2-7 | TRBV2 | CASIGRDSYEQYF | TGTGCCAGCATTGGCCGGGACAGCTACGAGCAGTACTTC
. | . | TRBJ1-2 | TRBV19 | CATLGIFGYGYTF | TGTGCCACTCTCGGGATCTTTGGCTATGGCTACACCTTC
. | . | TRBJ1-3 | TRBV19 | CASSLQGNTIYF | TGTGCCAGTAGCTTGCAGGGAAACACCATATATTTT
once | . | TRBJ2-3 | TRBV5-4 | CAYRTPDTDTQYF | TGTGCCTATCGGACTCCAGATACAGATACGCAGTATTTT
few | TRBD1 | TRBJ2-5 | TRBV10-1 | CASSDFVTGSETQYF | TGCGCCAGCAGTGACTTCGTGACAGGGTCGGAGACCCAGTACTTC
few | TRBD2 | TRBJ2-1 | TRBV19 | CASMGASGRVNSYNEQFF | TGTGCCTCCATGGGGGCCAGCGGGAGGGTAAACTCCTACAATGAGCAGTTCTTC
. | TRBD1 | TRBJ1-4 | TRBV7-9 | CASTRRTGFREKLFF | TGTGCCAGCACCCGTCGGACAGGTTTTAGAGAAAAACTGTTTTTT
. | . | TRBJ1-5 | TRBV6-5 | CASSPQVNQPQHF | TGTGCCAGCAGTCCACAGGTAAATCAGCCCCAGCATTTT
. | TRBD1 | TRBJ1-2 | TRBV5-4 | CASSWAGQGSYTF | TGTGCCAGCAGCTGGGCTGGACAGGGAAGCTACACCTTC
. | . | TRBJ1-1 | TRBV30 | CAWSVGGPEAFF | TGTGCCTGGAGTGTAGGAGGGCCTGAAGCTTTCTTT
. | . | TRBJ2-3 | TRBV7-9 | CASSLAEHSADTQYF | TGTGCCAGCAGCTTAGCCGAACATTCCGCAGATACGCAGTATTTT
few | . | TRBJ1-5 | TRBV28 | CASSLYEPQHF | TGTGCCAGCAGTTTGTATGAGCCCCAGCATTTT
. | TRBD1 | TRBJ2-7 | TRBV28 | CASSPGDRAYYEQYF | TGTGCCAGCAGTCCTGGGGACAGGGCCTACTACGAGCAGTACTTC
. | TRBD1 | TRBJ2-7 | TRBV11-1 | CASSLDRGTYEQYF | TGTGCCAGCAGCTTGGACAGGGGTACCTACGAGCAGTACTTC
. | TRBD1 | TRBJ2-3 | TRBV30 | CAWTLGQGGIDTQYF | TGTGCCTGGACCCTTGGACAGGGAGGAATAGATACGCAGTATTTT
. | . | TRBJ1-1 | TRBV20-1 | CSAWGGTEAFF | TGCAGTGCTTGGGGAGGTACTGAAGCTTTCTTT
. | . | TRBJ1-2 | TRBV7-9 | CASSLGLSGANYGYTF | TGTGCCAGCAGCTTAGGGTTATCCGGGGCTAACTATGGCTACACCTTC
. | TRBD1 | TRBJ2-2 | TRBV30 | CAWVDRVNTGELFF | TGTGCCTGGGTAGACAGGGTGAACACCGGGGAGCTGTTTTTT
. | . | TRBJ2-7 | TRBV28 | CASSQQGSSEQYF | TGTGCCAGCAGCCAACAGGGTTCTAGCGAGCAGTACTTC
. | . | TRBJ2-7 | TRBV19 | CASTLQYPRGTAYEQYF | TGTGCCAGTACCCTGCAATACCCTCGAGGCACCGCCTACGAGCAGTACTTC
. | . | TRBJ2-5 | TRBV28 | CASSPRRGRSGETQYF | TGTGCCAGCAGTCCTCGAAGGGGTCGCTCAGGGGAGACCCAGTACTTC
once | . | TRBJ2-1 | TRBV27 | CASSSGYHNEQFF | TGTGCCAGCAGTTCAGGGTATCACAATGAGCAGTTCTTC
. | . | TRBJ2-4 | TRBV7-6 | CASSLAHREHIQYF | TGTGCCAGCAGCTTAGCGCACAGGGAGCACATTCAGTACTTC
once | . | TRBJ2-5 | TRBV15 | CATSRDWGVEETQYF | TGTGCCACCAGCAGAGATTGGGGGGTGGAAGAGACCCAGTACTTC
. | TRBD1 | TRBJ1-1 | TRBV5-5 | CASSLGTGVEAFF | TGTGCCAGCAGCTTGGGGACAGGGGTTGAAGCTTTCTTT
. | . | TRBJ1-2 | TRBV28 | CASSLTLRGYGYTF | TGTGCCAGCAGTTTAACTCTTAGGGGGTATGGCTACACCTTC
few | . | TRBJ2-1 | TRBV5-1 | CASTYRENEQFF | TGCGCCAGCACCTACAGGGAAAATGAGCAGTTCTTC
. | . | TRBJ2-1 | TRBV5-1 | CASSSVPSEFNEQFF | TGCGCCAGCAGCTCAGTCCCTAGCGAGTTCAATGAGCAGTTCTTC
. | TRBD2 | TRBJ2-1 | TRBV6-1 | CASTASGRIEQFF | TGTGCCAGCACAGCTAGCGGGAGAATTGAGCAGTTCTTC
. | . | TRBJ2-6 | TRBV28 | CASSSLGHSGANVLTF | TGTGCCAGCAGTTCCCTGGGCCACTCTGGGGCCAACGTCCTGACTTTC
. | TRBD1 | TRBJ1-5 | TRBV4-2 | CASSQDTGGYQPQHF | TGTGCCAGCAGCCAAGACACAGGGGGCTACCAGCCCCAGCATTTT
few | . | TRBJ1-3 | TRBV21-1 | CASRASGQGAGNTIYF | TGTGCCAGCAGGGCCTCTGGGCAGGGGGCTGGAAACACCATATATTTT
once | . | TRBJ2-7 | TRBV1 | CTSSQGPNSGSYEQYF | TGCACCAGCAGCCAAGGTCCGAATAGCGGGAGTTACGAGCAGTACTTC
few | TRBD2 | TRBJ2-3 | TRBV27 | CASSVSGRVDTQYF | TGTGCCAGCAGTGTATCGGGGAGGGTAGATACGCAGTATTTT